The sequence of this TCR beta chain was determined in a study of OX40 agonist ivuxolimab in advanced cancers. Study background: Participants averaged about 60 years of age (range 23 to 79) and were less than 85% male. Prior therapy, whether anti-PD-1, anti-PD-L1 or anti-CTLA-4, was allowed, and roughly 41% had some.

Study outcomes and limitations: Still undetermined is the antigen specificity of the expanded peripheral T cells. Expanded clones belonging to CD8+ T cells outnumbered, on average, those of CD4+.

For this clone: Its antigen is not identified.

Germline V gene data show CDR1 as SGHRS and CDR2 as YFSETQ. This CDR3 contains 15 residues. After removal of 3 bases from V and 7 bases from J, the junction contained 12 bases not matched to a gene. Clones were read by immunoSEQ multiplex PCR, and TCRdb kept only the in-frame ones, dropping some. The table has more than 100,000 clones, under 95% seen once; the top ten hold approximately 1%. Sample: CD4+ or CD8+ T cells sorted from blood, taken in a trial of the OX40 agonist ivuxolimab. This chain joins TRBV5-1 and TRBJ1-2, with TRBD1 matching 7 bases. The TCR comes from an adult with an advanced solid tumor such as melanoma, head and neck, liver or kidney cancer. The CDR3 loop is CASSWGQPGRGGYTF. For the CDR3, the DNA is TGCGCCAGCAGCTGGGGACAGCCGGGAAGAGGTGGCTACACCTTC. The full variable domain, in which reference TRBV5-1 and TRBJ1-2 provide the parts outside the CDR3, is KAGVTQTPRYLIKTRGQQVTLSCSPISGHRSVSWYQQTPGQGLQFLFEYFSETQRNKGNFPGRFSGRQFSNSRSEMNVSTLELGDSALYLCASSWGQPGRGGYTFGSGTRLTVV.